The 4 T cell receptor beta chains in this list originate from one sample, sequenced in a study of T cells in tuberculosis. Profiling relied on immunoSEQ multiplex PCR, and the TCRdb table lists in-frame clones only, not all of them. The sample includes about 36,000 clones, roughly 92% of them seen just once. What was sequenced was PBMCs. The receptors were sampled from a donor aged 5 to 30 with latent tuberculosis or without tuberculosis infection.

Concerning this clone itself: The junction departs from germline at one end; a sequencing error may be responsible. J is TRBJ1-2 and V is TRBV4-1, with a possible D match to TRBD1 (6 bases). CDR3 size: 12 residues. The germline CDR1 and CDR2 sequences are MGHRA and YSYEKL. CDR3 region: CASSQGHLGGVF. The DNA of the CDR3 is TGCGCCAGCAGCCAAGGACATCTAGGGGGTGTATTC.

The table lists this clone with a count of one. This chain joins TRBV11-3 and TRBJ2-1; TRBD1 agrees at 11 bases. This CDR3 contains 14 residues. V was clipped by 5 bases and J by 5 bases; unmatched bases: 2. Germline V lookup: CDR1 SGHNT, CDR2 YENEEA. The CDR3 region has the DNA TGTGCCAGCAGCCCGGGACAGGGGGACAATGAGCAGTTCTTC. It codes for CASSPGQGDNEQFF.

The chain has TRBV4-1 and TRBJ2-7, with TRBD1 as a possible D gene (5 bases). The CDR3 spans 16 residues. CDR1 and CDR2 from the germline V gene are MGHRA and YSYEKL. V lost 0 bases, J lost 6 bases, and 18 bases lay in between. The CDR3 sequence: CASSQDRVREGGEQYF. CDR3 in DNA: TGCGCCAGCAGCCAAGATCGGGTCAGGGAAGGCGGCGAGCAGTACTTC.

The chain is built from TRBV6-4 and TRBJ2-2; 7 nucleotides match TRBD2. CDR3 length: 17 amino acids. V gave up 5 bases and J gave up 0 bases; unmatched junction bases: 9. Germline V gene sequence: CDR1 MRHNA, CDR2 SNTAGT. The CDR3 coding sequence is TGTGCCAGCAGTCTGGGAGCGGGGCCCTCGAACACCGGGGAGCTGTTTTTT. As protein: CASSLGAGPSNTGELFF.